Presented here are 8 T cell receptor beta chains from one specimen sequenced in a study of T cells in Graves' hyperthyroidism and ophthalmopathy. Amplification of TCR beta CDR3 regions used RNA as the template. The study used the HTBI primer set for a first-round RT-PCR of the TCR CDR3. Via MiXCR, TCRdb re-called the multiplex PCR reads, giving one row per CDR3 protein. The profile shows some 650,000 distinct CDR3 sequences, 15% to 20% of them singletons. Sequencing was done on a sample of blood. Receptors were obtained from a woman in her 40s with Graves' ophthalmopathy.

The rearrangement joins TRBV3-1 to TRBJ2-5, with 10 bases aligning to TRBD2. The CDR3 loop spans 15 amino acids. Losses at the gene ends were 0 bases for V and 8 bases for J; bases not matched to a gene: 6. CDR1 is LGHDT and CDR2 is YNNKEL in the germline V gene (reference sequence). The CDR3 region is CASSQDSSGRLTQYF. CDR3 in DNA: TGTGCCAGCAGCCAAGACTCTAGCGGGAGACTTACCCAGTACTTC.

The genes are TRBV19 and TRBJ2-1; D tentatively fits TRBD1 or TRBD2 (5 bases each). Germline-derived CDR1 and CDR2 are LNHDA and SQIVND (reference sequence). This CDR3 contains 16 residues. V was pared by 5 bases and J by 4 bases, with 18 bases between. The CDR3 bases are TGTGCCAGTAGTTGGGACCCATCCGGACCATACAATGAGCAGTTCTTC. Its translation: CASSWDPSGPYNEQFF.

This clonotype has at least ten counts. The chain combines TRBV28 with TRBJ1-1, with D hard to call. Germline CDR1 and CDR2: MDHEN and SYDVKM. The CDR3 runs 15 residues. Trimming cost V 6 bases and J 1 base, with 15 bases left between them. The CDR3, as DNA: TGTGCCAGCAGACCCCGGCAACAGACGAACACTGAAGCTTTCTTT. This encodes CASRPRQQTNTEAFF.

There are a few counts of this clonotype. This sequence joins TRBV29-1 and TRBJ2-7; possibly TRBD1 for D (6 bases). The CDR3 consists of 13 residues. Trimming took off 7 bases at V and 1 base at J, with 14 bases between the two ends. Looked up from germline, CDR1 is SQVTM and CDR2 is ANQGSEA. CDR3 loop: CSGLTGISYEQYF. CDR3 DNA: TGCAGCGGATTAACAGGGATTTCCTACGAGCAGTACTTC.

A remark on this clonotype: Just one base apart from a much larger clone, this may be a read error. The V gene is TRBV10-1, the J gene TRBJ2-1; 10 nucleotides line up with TRBD2. The CDR3 spans 14 residues. Germline values: CDR1 WNHNN, CDR2 SYGVQD (reference sequence). CDR3 nucleotide sequence: TGCGCCAGCCCTAGCGGGAGTGGGGGCAATGAGCAGCTCTTC. Its protein is CASPSGSGGNEQLF.

This clonotype was seen ten or more times. The chain uses TRBV2 and TRBJ2-3; D ambiguous. Per germline, CDR1 SNHLY and CDR2 FYNNEI. Trimming pared 3 bases from V and 3 bases from J, leaving 4 bases between. This CDR3 is 12 amino acids long. The CDR3 reads CASSDRTDTQYF. The CDR3 bases are TGTGCCAGCAGTGATAGAACAGATACGCAGTATTTT.

The chain carries TRBV20-1 and TRBJ1-1; D remains unclear. This CDR3 comprises 14 residues. From germline, CDR1 is DFQATT and CDR2 SNEGSKA (reference sequence). V was pared by 6 bases and J by 1 base, with 15 bases between. CDR3 amino acids: CSATSRTSNTEAFF. CDR3 nucleotides: TGCAGTGCCACTAGCCGAACATCGAACACTGAAGCTTTCTTT.

The J gene is TRBJ1-5, the V gene TRBV27; D may be TRBD1 (6 bases). The CDR3 loop spans 15 amino acids. CDR1 MNHEY and CDR2 SMNVEV come from the germline V gene (reference sequence). V was pared by 5 bases and J by 2 bases, with 13 bases between. CDR3 sequence: CASSKYRVGNQPQHF. The DNA of the CDR3 is TGTGCCAGCAGTAAGTACAGGGTGGGCAATCAGCCCCAGCATTTT.